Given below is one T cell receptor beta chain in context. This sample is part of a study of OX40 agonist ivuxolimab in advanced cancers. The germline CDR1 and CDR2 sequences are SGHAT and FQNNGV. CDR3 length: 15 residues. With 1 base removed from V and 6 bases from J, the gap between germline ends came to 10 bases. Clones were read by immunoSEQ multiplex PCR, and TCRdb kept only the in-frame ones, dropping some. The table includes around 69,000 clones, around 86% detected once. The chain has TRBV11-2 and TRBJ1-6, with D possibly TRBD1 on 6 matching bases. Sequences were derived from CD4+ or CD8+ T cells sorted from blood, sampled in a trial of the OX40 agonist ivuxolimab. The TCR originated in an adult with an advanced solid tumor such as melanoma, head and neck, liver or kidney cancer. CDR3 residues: CASSLGGGPNSPLHF. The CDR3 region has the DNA TGTGCCAGCAGCTTAGGGGGGGGGCCTAATTCACCCCTCCACTTT. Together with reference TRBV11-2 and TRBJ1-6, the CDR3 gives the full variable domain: EAGVAQSPRYKIIEKRQSVAFWCNPISGHATLYWYQQILGQGPKLLIQFQNNGVVDDSQLPKDRFSAERLKGVDSTLKIQPAKLEDSAVYLCASSLGGGPNSPLHFGNGTRLTVT.